This T cell receptor (beta chain) stems from a study of blood T cell repertoires in COVID-19. Trimming at V came to 4 bases and at J to 10 bases, leaving 11 bases not matched to a gene. The CDR3 is made up of 15 amino acids. Germline CDR1 and CDR2: SGHTS and YDEGEE. Assay used: immunoSEQ multiplex PCR; TCRdb lists only in-frame clones, some missing. This table holds almost 400,000 clones, roughly 86% found once. Sequencing was done on a sample of peripheral blood. The chain is built from TRBV5-8 and TRBJ1-6, with 7 bases aligning to TRBD1. The sequence derives from a woman in her sixties or seventies with COVID-19, enrolled during active disease. This CDR3 is CASSATQGLASPLHF. Here the CDR3 DNA reads TGTGCCAGCAGCGCAACACAGGGGTTAGCCTCACCCCTCCACTTT.